This T cell receptor (beta chain) was sequenced during a study of CD4 and CD8 cells across lung adenocarcinoma regions. Per the germline V gene, CDR1 is MNHNS and CDR2 is SASEGT. The CDR3 totals 16 residues. Localized lung adenocarcinoma, a non-small cell lung cancer, affected the donors. TCRdb itself ran the PCR reads through MiXCR, one entry per CDR3 protein. Of about 3,400 distinct CDR3 sequences listed, 60% to 80% are singletons. The clonotype was recovered from a female donor with lung adenocarcinoma. The CD4 and CD8 labels of this study may be unreliable. The chain is built from TRBV6-1 and TRBJ2-1; 11 nucleotides line up with TRBD2. TRBJ2-7 matches the DNA end more closely, so the J call is doubtful. Material: CD8+ T cells from the margin of a lung tumor. This chain's CDR3 is CASSPPGTSGSYEQYF. CDR3 coding DNA: TGTGCCAGCAGTCCTCCCGGGACTAGCGGCTCCTACGAGCAGTACTTC.